The entry below gives a single T cell receptor beta chain sequence along with its context. As yet, its antigen is unknown. 13 Jbeta primers and 60 Vbeta primers were used for the PCR. Only in-frame clones appear in the TCRdb table, and some are missing; sequencing was by immunoSEQ multiplex PCR. The data show some 130,000 clones, with approximately 81% seen just once and roughly 2% held by the top ten. Trimming shortened V by 4 bases and J by 8 bases, and 12 bases separated the two germline ends. The CDR3 spans 13 residues. CDR1 is LGHNA, CDR2 YSLEER, per germline. The data belong to a study of cytomegalovirus exposure and HLA in healthy donors. Despite likely unrecorded immune exposures, the donors were nominally healthy at the time of sampling. General study points: The study had only CMV serostatus as immune exposure information.

The rearrangement uses TRBV4-3 and TRBJ2-1; possibly TRBD2 for D (6 bases). The sample was PBMCs. The sequence came from a man aged 18 to 29 in good health and CMV-seronegative. The CDR3 reads CASSRGLSDEQFF. CDR3 in DNA: TGCGCCAGCAGCCGGGGACTTTCTGATGAGCAGTTCTTC.